These 6 T cell receptor beta chains were sequenced from one sample in a study of identical twins. TCRdb itself ran the 5' RACE reads through MiXCR, one entry per CDR3 protein. The table lists approximately 500,000 distinct CDR3 sequences, about 15% of them singletons. The sample was also reused in another study, on yellow fever vaccine responses in identical twins.

The source material was CD4+ T cells sorted from blood. The receptors here all came from a woman aged 18-35 years in good health.

In its sample, this clonotype was seen many times. The chain recombines TRBV6-1 with TRBJ2-3; 10 bases match TRBD2. Looked up from germline, CDR1 is MNHNS and CDR2 is SASEGT. The CDR3 runs to 15 residues. Trimming cost V 6 bases and J 2 bases; bases outside gene matches: 5. CDR3 amino acids: CASRSGGADTDTQYF. The CDR3, as DNA: TGTGCCAGCAGAAGCGGGGGGGCCGACACAGATACGCAGTATTTT.

This clonotype has more than one count but fewer than ten. This rearrangement joins TRBV10-3 to TRBJ2-7, with D possibly called TRBD1 or TRBD2 (6 bases each). This CDR3 region has 13 residues. With 7 bases removed from V and 5 bases from J, the gap between germline ends came to 15 bases. Per the germline V gene, CDR1 is ENHRY and CDR2 is SYGVKD. The CDR3 nucleotides are TGTGCCATCACATCCTTAGGGGGGCACGAGCAGTACTTC. Protein: CAITSLGGHEQYF.

This chain connects TRBV2 to TRBJ2-5; D possibly matches TRBD1 or TRBD2 (5 bases each). Germline CDR1 SNHLY, CDR2 FYNNEI. CDR3 length: 15 amino acids. Trimming shortened V by 5 bases and J by 3 bases, and 16 bases separated the two germline ends. The CDR3, as DNA: TGTGCCAGCAGTTACCTGGGGGTACGAAAAGAGACCCAGTACTTC. This gives the protein CASSYLGVRKETQYF. The full variable domain, with the rest looked up from reference TRBV2 and TRBJ2-5, is EPEVTQTPSHQVTQMGQEVILRCVPISNHLYFYWYRQILGQKVEFLVSFYNNEISEKSEIFDDQFSVERPDGSNFTLKIRSTKLEDSAMYFCASSYLGVRKETQYFGPGTRLLVL.

This clonotype was seen a few times. The CDR3 here is CASSRILSEAFF. In nucleotides, the CDR3 is TGTGCCAGCAGCCGCATTTTGTCTGAAGCTTTCTTT. The chain couples TRBV7-9 to TRBJ1-1; D remains unclear. Trimming removed 5 bases at V and 6 bases at J, with 10 bases between. CDR3 size: 12 residues. Germline CDR1 and CDR2: SEHNR and FQNEAQ (reference sequence).

This clonotype was seen more than once but under ten times. The CDR3 is CASSRDRGQNEQFF. The CDR3 nucleotides read TGTGCCAGCAGCCGGGACAGGGGGCAAAATGAGCAGTTCTTC. The chain recombines TRBV2 with TRBJ2-1, with TRBD1 matching over 12 bases. This CDR3 contains 14 residues. Trimming at V came to 6 bases and at J to 7 bases, leaving 4 bases not matched to a gene. The germline gives CDR1 SNHLY, CDR2 FYNNEI. Drawing the rest from reference TRBV2 and TRBJ2-1, the complete variable domain is EPEVTQTPSHQVTQMGQEVILRCVPISNHLYFYWYRQILGQKVEFLVSFYNNEISEKSEIFDDQFSVERPDGSNFTLKIRSTKLEDSAMYFCASSRDRGQNEQFFGPGTRLTVL.

V and J are TRBV20-1 and TRBJ2-3; the D gene is possibly TRBD1 (7 bases). Trimming removed 1 base from V and 0 bases from J, with 11 bases in between. The CDR3 consists of 15 residues. CDR1 and CDR2 (germline): DFQATT, SNEGSKA (reference sequence). The CDR3 nucleotides read TGCAGTGCTAGAGGTCAGGGGGGAAGCACAGATACGCAGTATTTT. Its translation is CSARGQGGSTDTQYF.